This T cell receptor (beta chain) was sequenced for a study of cytomegalovirus exposure and HLA in healthy donors. Study observations and caveats: Links to common viral pathogens appeared, in a later analysis, for several of the most significant clusters. The authors later linked a missense DCLRE1C variant to TCR beta V- and J-gene trimming.

The primer mix had 60 Vbeta and 13 Jbeta primers. The data were produced by immunoSEQ multiplex PCR, yet TCRdb's version contains in-frame clones alone and is incomplete. Of 110,000 to 150,000 clones in the sample, roughly four fifths were seen once. This clone occurred a few times. The antigen is undetermined. The sequence came from a woman in her fifties or sixties in good health and CMV-seronegative. Sequences were obtained from PBMCs.

The DNA of the CDR3 is TGTGCCAGCAGCTCCGGGGACAGGGGAGGATCCTACGAGCAGTACTTC. This gives the protein CASSSGDRGGSYEQYF. The V call is TRBV5-6, the J call TRBJ2-7; the match to TRBD1 covers 10 bases. The CDR3 runs 16 residues. V was clipped by 3 bases and J by 1 base; unmatched bases: 7. The germline V gene encodes CDR1 SGHDT and CDR2 YYEEEE.